Below are 24 T cell receptor beta chains sequenced from a single sample in a study of cytomegalovirus exposure and HLA in healthy donors. Use of 60 Vbeta and 13 Jbeta primers characterized the PCR. The protocol was immunoSEQ multiplex PCR, while the TCRdb copy is restricted to in-frame clones and leaves out a portion. The sample has 180,000 or so clones; 70% to 90% are singletons. Sequencing was carried out using PBMCs. These receptors were collected from a man younger than 35 in good health and CMV-seropositive.

The chain is built from TRBV5-1 and TRBJ2-5, with a weak D call TRBD1 (6 bases). V was shortened by 2 bases and J by 5 bases, with 13 bases between the two germline ends. CDR1 SGHRS and CDR2 YFSETQ come from the germline V gene. The CDR3 covers 14 residues. DNA of the CDR3: TGCGCCAGCAGCTTCTACAGGGCACAGGAGACCCAGTACTTC. It is translated as CASSFYRAQETQYF.

This clone has just one count. The chain is built from TRBV19 and TRBJ1-5, with D perhaps TRBD1 (5 bases). Germline CDR1 is LNHDA and CDR2 is SQIVND (reference sequence). The V and J ends lost 3 bases and 1 base respectively, with 7 bases between them. There are 14 residues in the CDR3. CDR3 in amino acids: CASSMEGSNQPQHF. In DNA form, the CDR3 reads TGTGCCAGTAGTATGGAGGGGAGCAATCAGCCCCAGCATTTT.

The chain employs TRBV6-1 and TRBJ2-7; D is uncertain. The CDR3 has 11 amino acids. Germline CDR1 reads MNHNS; CDR2 reads SASEGT. Trimming took off 4 bases at V and 5 bases at J, with 6 bases between the two ends. This chain's CDR3 is CASSVTDEQYF. The CDR3 DNA sequence: TGTGCCAGCAGTGTCACAGACGAGCAGTACTTC.

The V call is TRBV4-3, the J call TRBJ1-4, with TRBD1 as a possible D gene (6 bases). The CDR3 extends over 17 amino acids. V was clipped by 0 bases and J by 0 bases, with 11 bases between them. Germline V gene data show CDR1 as LGHNA and CDR2 as YSLEER. CDR3 in DNA: TGCGCCAGCAGCCAAGACCTAACAGGGACAACTAATGAAAAACTGTTTTTT. Residues: CASSQDLTGTTNEKLFF.

With regard to this clone: One end of the junction is discordant with germline, which a read error may explain. V and J are TRBV7-7 and TRBJ2-7; D possibly corresponds to TRBD1 (6 bases). Per the germline V gene, CDR1 is SSHAT and CDR2 is FNYEAQ (reference sequence). There are 13 residues in the CDR3. The CDR3 DNA is TGTGCTAGCAGCCCGACAGGTTCCTACGAGCAGTACTTC. This gives the protein CASSPTGSYEQYF.

V usage is TRBV27 and J usage is TRBJ2-1; maybe TRBD1 (5 bases). Germline V gene lookup returns CDR1 MNHEY and CDR2 SMNVEV (reference sequence). Trimming removed 2 bases from V and 9 bases from J, with 14 bases in between. The CDR3 spans 14 residues. The CDR3 spells CASSLEQAVGEQFF. CDR3 nucleotide sequence: TGTGCCAGCAGTTTAGAACAGGCGGTAGGTGAGCAGTTCTTC.

The chain recombines TRBV5-1 with TRBJ1-1, with 8 positions matching TRBD1. V trimming: 4 bases; J trimming: 4 bases; junction bases outside the gene matches: 3. CDR1 is SGHRS, CDR2 YFSETQ, per germline. This CDR3 has 13 residues. CDR3 sequence: CASSEDRVTEAFF. The CDR3 DNA sequence: TGCGCCAGCAGCGAGGACAGGGTCACTGAAGCTTTCTTT.

The V and J genes are TRBV6-1 and TRBJ2-7; 15 positions agree with TRBD2. Germline loops: CDR1 MNHNS, CDR2 SASEGT. V gave up 4 bases and J gave up 0 bases; unmatched junction bases: 10. This CDR3 has 19 residues. The CDR3 DNA follows: TGTGCCAGCAGTGTGCCGGGACTAGCGGGGGGTCGGGGCTCCTACGAGCAGTACTTC. This translates into CASSVPGLAGGRGSYEQYF.

The chain employs TRBV18 and TRBJ2-5; D gene uncertain. V was trimmed by 2 bases and J by 2 bases, leaving 15 bases between them. CDR3 length: 16 amino acids. The germline V gene has CDR1 KGHSH and CDR2 LQKENI. CDR3 sequence: CASSPGRMTRQETQYF. The CDR3 bases are TGTGCCAGCTCACCAGGCAGAATGACAAGACAAGAGACCCAGTACTTC. Together with reference TRBV18 and TRBJ2-5, the CDR3 gives the full variable domain: NAGVMQNPRHLVRRRGQEARLRCSPMKGHSHVYWYRQLPEEGLKFMVYLQKENIIDESGMPKERFSAEFPKEGPSILRIQQVVRGDSAAYFCASSPGRMTRQETQYFGPGTRLLVL.

The count of this clone is one. The genes are TRBV5-1 and TRBJ1-2; 8 nucleotides line up with TRBD1. After removal of 4 bases from V and 8 bases from J, the junction contained 10 bases not matched to a gene. There are 14 residues in the CDR3. CDR1 is SGHRS, CDR2 YFSETQ, per germline. CDR3 bases: TGCGCCAGCAGCGTCGACAGGGGAAATGCAGGCTACACCTTC. The encoded protein is CASSVDRGNAGYTF.

The chain is built from TRBV4-3 and TRBJ2-1; D is perhaps TRBD2 (5 bases). The CDR3 extends over 16 amino acids. Germline V gene lookup returns CDR1 LGHNA and CDR2 YSLEER. Trimming took 0 bases from V and 3 from J, leaving 12 bases between them. The CDR3 region is CASSQDSGKDYNEQFF. CDR3 coding DNA: TGCGCCAGCAGCCAAGATTCCGGGAAGGACTACAATGAGCAGTTCTTC.

This chain links TRBV5-1 with TRBJ2-5, with D possibly TRBD2 on 6 matching bases. The CDR3 loop spans 14 amino acids. Trimming took off 4 bases at V and 2 bases at J, with 12 bases between the two ends. Germline CDR1 and CDR2: SGHRS and YFSETQ. The CDR3 DNA follows: TGCGCCAGCAGCGGAGGGACTTCTCAAGAGACCCAGTACTTC. Its translation is CASSGGTSQETQYF.

The CDR3 protein is CASSPTGVYEQYF. CDR3 sequence (DNA): TGTGCCAGCAGTCCTACAGGGGTCTACGAGCAGTACTTC. V usage is TRBV6-1 and J usage is TRBJ2-7; 7 bases align to TRBD1. Germline V CDR1 and CDR2: MNHNS, SASEGT. Trimming at V came to 5 bases and at J to 3 bases, leaving 4 bases not matched to a gene. This CDR3 has 13 amino acids.

The rearrangement joins TRBV6-5 to TRBJ1-6; D unclear. CDR3 length equals 16 residues. Trimming took off 0 bases at V and 4 bases at J, with 10 bases between the two ends. Germline loops: CDR1 MNHEY, CDR2 SVGAGI. In nucleotides, the CDR3 is TGTGCCAGCAGTTACTCGACTCTGGGTTATAATTCACCCCTCCACTTT. The encoded protein is CASSYSTLGYNSPLHF.

V usage is TRBV5-1 and J usage is TRBJ2-5; D gene uncertain. The DNA matches TRBJ2-7 better at its end, which makes the J call doubtful. CDR1 is SGHRS, CDR2 YFSETQ, per germline. The CDR3 totals 13 residues. Here the CDR3 reads CASSLEYSYEQYF. The CDR3 DNA sequence: TGCGCCAGCAGCTTGGAGTACTCCTACGAGCAGTACTTC.

This clone was found a few times. The chain uses TRBV30 and TRBJ1-4; TRBD1 might be the D (6 bases). V was clipped by 2 bases and J by 8 bases, with 12 bases between them. The CDR3 extends over 13 amino acids. The germline V gene has CDR1 GTSNPN and CDR2 SVGIG (reference sequence). The CDR3 DNA reads as TGTGCCTGGAGTTCGGGGGGCGGCGAAAAACTGTTTTTT. Protein: CAWSSGGGEKLFF.

The chain joins TRBV18 to TRBJ2-3; no reliable D call. Trimming stripped 3 bases from V and 6 bases from J, with 16 bases between. The CDR3 spans 15 residues. From germline, CDR1 is KGHSH and CDR2 LQKENI. CDR3 sequence (DNA): TGTGCCAGCTCACCTCTCGCCCGAGGCCAGGATACGCAGTATTTT. It codes for CASSPLARGQDTQYF.

This chain uses TRBV4-3 with TRBJ2-7; TRBD2 is a possible D gene (5 bases). V shed 0 bases and J shed 1 base, with 16 bases lying between them. This CDR3 has 17 residues. Germline CDR1 and CDR2: LGHNA and YSLEER. This CDR3 is CASSQDWRGSISYEQYF. CDR3 sequence (DNA): TGCGCCAGCAGCCAAGATTGGAGAGGGAGTATTTCCTACGAGCAGTACTTC.

The V and J genes are TRBV13 and TRBJ1-2; 7 nucleotides line up with TRBD1. V was pared by 3 bases and J by 8 bases, with 6 bases of the junction left unmatched. The CDR3 runs to 13 residues. Looked up from germline, CDR1 is PRHDT and CDR2 is FYEKMQ (reference sequence). This CDR3 is CASSLEGARGYTF. CDR3 in DNA: TGTGCCAGCAGCTTGGAGGGGGCCAGAGGCTACACCTTC.

This sequence joins TRBV7-9 and TRBJ2-3, with D possibly being TRBD2 (5 bases). V shed 3 bases and J shed 2 bases, with 24 bases lying between them. The CDR3 totals 19 residues. Germline V gives CDR1 SEHNR, CDR2 FQNEAQ (reference sequence). In DNA, the CDR3 is TGTGCCAGCAGCTTTACCGACACAGTTTTGGGAGAGAACACAGATACGCAGTATTTT. Amino acids: CASSFTDTVLGENTDTQYF. Looking up the rest from reference TRBV7-9 and TRBJ2-3 gives the full variable domain: DTGVSQNPRHKITKRGQNVTFRCDPISEHNRLYWYRQTLGQGPEFLTYFQNEAQLEKSRLLSDRFSAERPKGSFSTLEIQRTEQGDSAMYLCASSFTDTVLGENTDTQYFGPGTRLTVL.

This clone was observed a single time. This chain uses TRBV19 with TRBJ2-7, with a weak D call TRBD1 (6 bases). Germline-derived CDR1 and CDR2 are LNHDA and SQIVND (reference sequence). The CDR3 spans 12 residues. With 3 bases removed from V and 7 bases from J, the gap between germline ends came to 10 bases. CDR3 sequence (DNA): TGTGCCAGTAGTATCACCAGGGGAGAGCAGTACTTC. Translation: CASSITRGEQYF.

This clone has just one count. This chain uses TRBV7-6 with TRBJ2-1, with a possible D match to TRBD1 (6 bases). The germline V and J ends were trimmed by 2 bases and 8 bases, with 28 bases remaining between them. This CDR3 region has 19 residues. Germline CDR1 is SGHVS and CDR2 is FNYEAQ. The CDR3 reads CASSLSTGPGVGIWDEQFF. As DNA, the CDR3 is TGTGCCAGCAGCTTATCGACTGGGCCAGGGGTAGGGATTTGGGATGAGCAGTTCTTC.

V and J are TRBV7-9 and TRBJ1-2; D is perhaps TRBD1 (6 bases). Trimming removed 3 bases from V and 7 bases from J, with 18 bases in between. The CDR3 has 15 residues. CDR1 and CDR2 (germline): SEHNR, FQNEAQ (reference sequence). In nucleotides, the CDR3 is TGTGCCAGCAGCTTGAAGCAGGGGTCCTCCGGTGGCTACACCTTC. Translated, it gives CASSLKQGSSGGYTF. Full variable domain (rest looked up from reference TRBV7-9 and TRBJ1-2): DTGVSQNPRHKITKRGQNVTFRCDPISEHNRLYWYRQTLGQGPEFLTYFQNEAQLEKSRLLSDRFSAERPKGSFSTLEIQRTEQGDSAMYLCASSLKQGSSGGYTFGSGTRLTVV.

The CDR3 protein is CATSRDRPGYEQYF. CDR3 in DNA: TGTGCCACCAGCAGAGACAGGCCAGGCTACGAGCAGTACTTC. The chain employs TRBV15 and TRBJ2-7; D is unresolved. Germline loops: CDR1 LNHNV, CDR2 YYDKDF (reference sequence). Between the trimmed V and J ends, which lost 0 bases and 3 bases, there was a span of 9 bases. This CDR3 has 14 amino acids.